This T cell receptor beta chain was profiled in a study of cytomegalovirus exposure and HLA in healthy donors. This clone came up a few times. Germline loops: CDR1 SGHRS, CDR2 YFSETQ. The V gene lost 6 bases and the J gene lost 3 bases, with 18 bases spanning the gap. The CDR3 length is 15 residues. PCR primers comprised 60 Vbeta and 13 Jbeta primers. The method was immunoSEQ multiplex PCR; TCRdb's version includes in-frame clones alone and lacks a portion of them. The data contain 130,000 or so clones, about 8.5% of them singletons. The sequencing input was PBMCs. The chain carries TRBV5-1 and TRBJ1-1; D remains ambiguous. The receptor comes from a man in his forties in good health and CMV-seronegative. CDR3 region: CASNFPGDGDTEAFF. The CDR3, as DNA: TGCGCCAGCAATTTCCCAGGCGACGGGGACACTGAAGCTTTCTTT.